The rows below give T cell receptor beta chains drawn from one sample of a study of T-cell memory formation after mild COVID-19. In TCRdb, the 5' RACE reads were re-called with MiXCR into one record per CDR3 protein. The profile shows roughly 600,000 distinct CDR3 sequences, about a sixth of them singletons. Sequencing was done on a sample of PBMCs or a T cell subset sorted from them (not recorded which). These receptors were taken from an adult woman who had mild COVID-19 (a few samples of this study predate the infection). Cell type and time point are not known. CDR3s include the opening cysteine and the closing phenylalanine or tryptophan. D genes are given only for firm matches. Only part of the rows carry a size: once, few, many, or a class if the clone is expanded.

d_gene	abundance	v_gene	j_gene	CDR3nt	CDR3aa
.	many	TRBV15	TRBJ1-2	TGTGCCACCAGCAGAGATGAGACAGGCGCCATGGGGGGCTACACCTTC	CATSRDETGAMGGYTF
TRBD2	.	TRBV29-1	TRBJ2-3	TGCAGCGTTGCTCCCCGGGGGGTAGATACGCAGTATTTT	CSVAPRGVDTQYF
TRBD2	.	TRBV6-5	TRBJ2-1	TGTGCCAGCAGAACAGGGACTAGCGGGAGTAGTGAGCAGTTCTTC	CASRTGTSGSSEQFF
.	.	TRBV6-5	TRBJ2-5	TGTGCCAGCACCACCACTAGGAGAGAGACCCAGTACTTC	CASTTTRRETQYF
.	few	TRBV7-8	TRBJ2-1	TGTGCCAGCAGCCTCCTCTCGCGTGAGCAGTTCTTC	CASSLLSREQFF
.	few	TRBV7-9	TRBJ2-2	TGTGCCAGCAGCTTGGGGGATGGCGGGGAGCTGTTTTTT	CASSLGDGGELFF
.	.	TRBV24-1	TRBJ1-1	TGTGCCACCAGTGCCACCAGGGGTGAAGCTTTCTTT	CATSATRGEAFF
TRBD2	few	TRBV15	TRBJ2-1	TGTGCCACCAGCAGGGACGCTAGCGGGAGGGCCGATGAGCAGTTCTTC	CATSRDASGRADEQFF
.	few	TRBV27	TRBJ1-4	TGTGCCAGCATCAAGGCAGCTAATGAAAAACTGTTTTTT	CASIKAANEKLFF
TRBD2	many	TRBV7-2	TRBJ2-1	TGTGCCAGCAGACCCGGGACTACCACCTCCTACAATGAGCAGTTCTTC	CASRPGTTTSYNEQFF
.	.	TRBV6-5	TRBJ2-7	TGTGCCAGCAGTTACTCCCCCTTATCAGGGGACGAGCAGTACTTC	CASSYSPLSGDEQYF
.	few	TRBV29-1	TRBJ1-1	TGCAGCTTTCTTAAAATCGGGGGGCCTTCACCTGAAGCTTTCTTT	CSFLKIGGPSPEAFF
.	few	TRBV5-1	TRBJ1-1	TGCGCCAGCAGCTTGGCCGAGGGGGGAAGGTCTGAAGCTTTCTTT	CASSLAEGGRSEAFF
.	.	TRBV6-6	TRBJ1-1	TGTGCCAGCAGTAAATACACGGTGAACACTGAAGCTTTCTTT	CASSKYTVNTEAFF
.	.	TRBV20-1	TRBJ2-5	TGCAGTGCTAGAGATCAGTACTACGCCTCAGAGACCCAGTACTTC	CSARDQYYASETQYF
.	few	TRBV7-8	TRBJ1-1	TGTGCCAGCAGCTTCAAACAGGGGAACACTGAAGCTTTCTTT	CASSFKQGNTEAFF